Each of the 2 T cell receptor beta chains below was sequenced from the same sample in a study of T cell changes during pregnancy in multiple sclerosis. Clones were read by immunoSEQ multiplex PCR, and TCRdb kept only the in-frame ones, dropping some. The repertoire holds tens of thousands of clones, with around 90% as singletons. The input for sequencing was CD4+ T cells from peripheral blood mononuclear cells, taken before pregnancy. The receptor source for this set is a female donor with multiple sclerosis, enrolled in a pregnancy study.

This rearrangement joins TRBV6-4 to TRBJ2-2; TRBD1 matches 11 bases. The CDR3 has 15 amino acids. CDR1 MRHNA and CDR2 SNTAGT come from the germline V gene. Losses at the gene ends were 6 bases for V and 4 bases for J; bases not matched to a gene: 4. The CDR3 DNA is TGTGCCAGCAGCGGACAGGGGGCGAGCACCGGGGAGCTGTTTTTT. It translates to CASSGQGASTGELFF.

The chain joins TRBV7-9 to TRBJ2-1, with D maybe TRBD1 (6 bases). Trimming took off 5 bases at V and 8 bases at J, with 10 bases between the two ends. The CDR3 loop spans 12 amino acids. Germline CDR1 SEHNR, CDR2 FQNEAQ (reference sequence). The CDR3 protein is CASSPQGYEQFF. The CDR3 bases are TGTGCCAGCAGCCCTCAGGGGTATGAGCAGTTCTTC. The entire variable domain, with the rest obtained from reference TRBV7-9 and TRBJ2-1, is as follows: DTGVSQNPRHKITKRGQNVTFRCDPISEHNRLYWYRQTLGQGPEFLTYFQNEAQLEKSRLLSDRFSAERPKGSFSTLEIQRTEQGDSAMYLCASSPQGYEQFFGPGTRLTVL.